Listed below are T cell receptor beta chains from one sample, sequenced in a study of blood T cell repertoires in COVID-19. Libraries were prepared by immunoSEQ multiplex PCR; TCRdb keeps only in-frame clonotypes and omits some of them. The data hold about 350,000 clones, with approximately 86% observed a single time. Sequencing was carried out using peripheral blood. The receptors shown here come from a man aged 25 to 45 with COVID-19, enrolled during active disease. The CDR3 runs from the conserved cysteine through the conserved F or W. D genes are given only for firm matches.

d_gene,j_gene,v_gene,CDR3aa
NA,TRBJ2-4,TRBV5-3,CARTGEQGVKNIQYF
TRBD2,TRBJ2-7,TRBV6-1,CASSETIPGLAGNEQYF
TRBD2,TRBJ2-2,TRBV11-2,CASSLERGGNTGELFF
NA,TRBJ2-6,TRBV6-4,CASSEKGETGANVLTF
TRBD2,TRBJ2-3,TRBV15,CATSRELLAGGNTQYF
NA,TRBJ1-2,TRBV7-2,CASSLGEGLNYGYTF
TRBD1,TRBJ2-3,TRBV7-3,CASSRDRLDTQYF
TRBD1,TRBJ2-7,TRBV7-9,CACSSGDRTIYEQYF
TRBD2,TRBJ2-3,TRBV5-6,CASSSPGLAHRTDTQYF
TRBD1,TRBJ2-7,TRBV19,CASSMGPGTGENYAQYF
NA,TRBJ2-7,TRBV30,CACRRDISYEQYF
NA,TRBJ1-5,TRBV5-6,CASSLASQRQNQPQHF
NA,TRBJ2-7,TRBV21-1,CASSKRGGPEQYF
NA,TRBJ2-1,TRBV6-5,CASSTGQGESNEQFF
NA,TRBJ2-7,TRBV11-2,CASSLEEGPYEQYF
NA,TRBJ1-2,TRBV11-2,CASSFGLPLYTF
TRBD1,TRBJ1-1,TRBV6-5,CASIGQGANTEAFF
NA,TRBJ2-2,TRBV4-3,CASSLGGIGELFF
NA,TRBJ2-3,TRBV5-1,CASSLGQGGADTQYF
NA,TRBJ2-1,TRBV7-8,CATYGRRYYNEQFF
NA,TRBJ2-3,TRBV21-1,CARRDRLTDTQYF
NA,TRBJ2-2,TRBV5-8,CASSLGTPLNTGELFF
NA,TRBJ2-7,TRBV6-5,CASSLPGLSYEQYF
TRBD2,TRBJ2-1,TRBV7-9,CASVPLGGRVTNEQFF
NA,TRBJ1-3,TRBV2,CASSDPFGEGGNTIYF
NA,TRBJ2-3,TRBV18,CASSPPAGAVSDTQYF
TRBD2,TRBJ2-3,TRBV28,CASSLGGRALTDTQYF
TRBD1,TRBJ1-1,TRBV5-1,CATRLTGVTEAFF
TRBD1,TRBJ2-1,TRBV4-3,CASSLDPGTGNNEQFF
TRBD1,TRBJ1-5,TRBV19,CASSIEDRVNQPQHF
NA,TRBJ2-2,TRBV7-3,CASSPGHYTGELFF
TRBD1,TRBJ2-3,TRBV27,CASSSSPGQSTDTQYF
TRBD2,TRBJ2-3,TRBV6-2/TRBV6-3,CASSVLSGYTDTQYF
TRBD2,TRBJ2-5,TRBV6-5,CASSSSGTSFETQYF
TRBD1,TRBJ2-5,TRBV6-5,CASSPGTGGKKTQYF
TRBD1,TRBJ1-6,TRBV14,CASSPYRGRVDSPLHF
TRBD1,TRBJ1-2,TRBV7-2,CASSLGGGTYGYTF
TRBD2,TRBJ2-5,TRBV11-2,CASSPTSGVRETQYF
NA,TRBJ1-1,TRBV6-5,CASSYSAPALDTEAFF
TRBD1,TRBJ1-6,TRBV12-5,CASGLATGGVAGSPLHF
TRBD1,TRBJ1-5,TRBV6-5,CASQEGAGNQPQHF
NA,TRBJ2-1,TRBV7-2,CASSEQGQKGEQFF
TRBD1,TRBJ1-3,TRBV7-6,CASSLGQGSSGNTIYF
NA,TRBJ2-5,TRBV28,CASRGGRLQYF
NA,TRBJ2-3,TRBV19,CASSIARAGGGTSTDTQYF
NA,TRBJ2-2,TRBV11-2,CASSLGRHRALTGELFF
NA,TRBJ2-3,TRBV14,CASSSGDIGDTQYF
TRBD1,TRBJ1-2,TRBV12-3/TRBV12-4,CASSSRTGVGYTF